This T cell receptor (beta chain) derives from a study of cytomegalovirus exposure and HLA in healthy donors. Whole-study context: T cells numbering around 200 million yielded approximately 100 million unique TCR beta sequences in an earlier analysis. Study-level points and caveats: The study had only CMV serostatus as immune exposure information. In a later analysis, parvovirus B19, influenza, CMV and Epstein-Barr virus appeared linked to several top co-occurrence clusters.

With regard to this clone: Its antigen is unidentified.

The CDR3 is 12 amino acids. Trimming cost V 1 base and J 6 bases, with 3 bases left between them. The germline V gene has CDR1 MDHEN and CDR2 SYDVKM. Nominally healthy donors provided the samples, though records likely missed some immune exposures. The PCR had 60 Vbeta and 13 Jbeta primers. TCRdb keeps only in-frame clones here, not all; method: immunoSEQ multiplex PCR. The table records about 96,000 clones, roughly 74% of them present only once. The specimen sequenced was PBMCs. The gene calls are TRBV28 and TRBJ2-2; D remains unclear. The TCR was taken from a woman aged 65 to 85 in good health and CMV-seropositive. The CDR3 DNA follows: TGTGCCAGCAGTTTATCATCCGGGGAGCTGTTTTTT. Encoded protein: CASSLSSGELFF.